The rows below give T cell receptor beta chains drawn from one sample of a study of blood T cell repertoires in COVID-19. TCRdb's table, derived via immunoSEQ multiplex PCR, lists solely in-frame clones and lacks some. The sample yields under 400,000 clones, roughly 90% seen once. Sequenced material: peripheral blood. Receptors originate from a woman aged 30 to 39 with COVID-19, enrolled during active disease. Each CDR3 is given with its conserved first and last residue. Each record gives: J gene, V gene, D gene, clone size, CDR3 protein, CDR3 DNA. The D gene is left open where the match is weak. The size entry is marked missing in some rows and otherwise reads once, few, many or a size class.

J: TRBJ1-1
V: TRBV18
D: .
size: .
CDR3: CASSPLGTEAFF
DNA: TGTGCCAGCTCACCACTCGGTACTGAAGCTTTCTTT

J: TRBJ2-3
V: TRBV6-5
D: TRBD2
size: .
CDR3: CASSYSAGGPDTQYF
DNA: TGTGCCAGCAGTTACTCGGCGGGAGGGCCAGATACGCAGTATTTT

J: TRBJ2-3
V: TRBV15
D: .
size: .
CDR3: CATSIPSLGGGYQQYF
DNA: TGTGCCACCAGCATACCCTCCTTAGGGGGAGGGTACCAGCAGTATTTT

J: TRBJ2-3
V: TRBV28
D: TRBD1
size: .
CDR3: CASSAAGTGASADTQYF
DNA: TGTGCCAGCAGTGCTGCCGGGACAGGGGCGTCAGCAGATACGCAGTATTTT

J: TRBJ1-1
V: TRBV19
D: TRBD1
size: .
CDR3: CASSWTGGKNTEAFF
DNA: TGTGCCAGTAGCTGGACAGGGGGCAAGAACACTGAAGCTTTCTTT

J: TRBJ2-7
V: TRBV6-1
D: TRBD2
size: .
CDR3: CASSEGPPGGQYF
DNA: TGTGCCAGCAGTGAGGGGCCTCCGGGAGGGCAGTACTTC

J: TRBJ1-2
V: TRBV18
D: TRBD1
size: .
CDR3: CASSQTGGDYGYTF
DNA: TGTGCCAGCTCACAGACAGGGGGCGACTATGGCTACACCTTC

J: TRBJ1-6
V: TRBV18
D: TRBD1
size: .
CDR3: CASSPGHRGVIGSPLHF
DNA: TGTGCCAGCTCACCAGGTCACAGGGGAGTAATAGGTTCACCCCTCCACTTT

J: TRBJ1-1
V: TRBV30
D: TRBD1
size: .
CDR3: CAWGRGRRDTEAFF
DNA: TGTGCCTGGGGCAGGGGGCGCAGGGACACTGAAGCTTTCTTT

J: TRBJ2-7
V: TRBV7-3
D: TRBD2
size: few
CDR3: CASSQDAGDYEQYF
DNA: TGTGCCAGCAGCCAGGACGCGGGGGACTACGAGCAGTACTTC

J: TRBJ1-3
V: TRBV9
D: .
size: once
CDR3: CASSVAQGGSGNTIYF
DNA: TGTGCCAGCAGCGTAGCACAGGGCGGCTCTGGAAACACCATATATTTT

J: TRBJ2-7
V: TRBV3-1/TRBV3-2
D: TRBD2
size: .
CDR3: CASRAGGTLEQYF
DNA: TGTGCCAGCAGAGCGGGGGGGACTCTCGAGCAGTACTTC

J: TRBJ2-1
V: TRBV19
D: TRBD2
size: .
CDR3: CASSILSGTSGKNEQFF
DNA: TGTGCCAGTAGTATCCTTTCCGGGACTAGCGGGAAAAATGAGCAGTTCTTC

J: TRBJ1-2
V: TRBV28
D: TRBD1
size: .
CDR3: CASSDTGGVVGYTF
DNA: TGTGCCAGCAGTGATACAGGGGGCGTCGTTGGCTACACCTTC

J: TRBJ1-3
V: TRBV14
D: .
size: .
CDR3: CASSQVRTGNTIYF
DNA: TGTGCCAGCAGCCAAGTTCGTACTGGAAACACCATATATTTT

J: TRBJ2-3
V: TRBV25-1
D: .
size: .
CDR3: CASRRVHSSTDTQYF
DNA: TGTGCCAGCAGACGGGTACATTCTAGCACAGATACGCAGTATTTT

J: TRBJ2-1
V: TRBV19
D: TRBD2
size: .
CDR3: CASSRTSGSQKYNEQFF
DNA: TGTGCCAGTAGTCGGACTAGCGGGAGTCAGAAGTACAATGAGCAGTTCTTC

J: TRBJ1-5
V: TRBV19
D: .
size: .
CDR3: CASSTQGRANQPQHF
DNA: TGTGCCAGTAGTACCCAGGGCAGAGCGAATCAGCCCCAGCATTTT

J: TRBJ1-4
V: TRBV10-3
D: TRBD1
size: .
CDR3: CATEGTGTGLGKLFF
DNA: TGTGCCACCGAGGGTACCGGGACAGGCCTTGGGAAACTGTTTTTT

J: TRBJ2-7
V: TRBV11-1
D: .
size: .
CDR3: CASSTIVSYEQYF
DNA: TGTGCCAGCAGCACTATAGTCTCCTACGAGCAGTACTTC

J: TRBJ1-2
V: TRBV5-1
D: .
size: .
CDR3: CASRTGTPIIYGYTF
DNA: TGCGCCAGCAGGACAGGCACCCCTATTATCTATGGCTACACCTTC

J: TRBJ2-1
V: TRBV6-2/TRBV6-3
D: TRBD2
size: once
CDR3: CASSLAGGPDNEQFF
DNA: TGTGCCAGCAGTTTAGCGGGAGGGCCCGACAATGAGCAGTTCTTC

J: TRBJ2-1
V: TRBV19
D: .
size: .
CDR3: CASSIGQANEQFF
DNA: TGTGCCAGTAGTATAGGACAGGCGAATGAGCAGTTCTTC

J: TRBJ1-1
V: TRBV6-6
D: .
size: few
CDR3: CASRQLNTEAFF
DNA: TGTGCCAGCAGACAACTAAACACTGAAGCTTTCTTT

J: TRBJ2-7
V: TRBV20-1
D: TRBD2
size: .
CDR3: CSASPPSSGREYEQYF
DNA: TGCAGTGCTAGTCCCCCAAGCAGCGGGAGAGAATACGAGCAGTACTTC

J: TRBJ2-7
V: TRBV30
D: .
size: .
CDR3: CAWSSGLEQYF
DNA: TGTGCCTGGAGTTCAGGGTTAGAGCAGTACTTC